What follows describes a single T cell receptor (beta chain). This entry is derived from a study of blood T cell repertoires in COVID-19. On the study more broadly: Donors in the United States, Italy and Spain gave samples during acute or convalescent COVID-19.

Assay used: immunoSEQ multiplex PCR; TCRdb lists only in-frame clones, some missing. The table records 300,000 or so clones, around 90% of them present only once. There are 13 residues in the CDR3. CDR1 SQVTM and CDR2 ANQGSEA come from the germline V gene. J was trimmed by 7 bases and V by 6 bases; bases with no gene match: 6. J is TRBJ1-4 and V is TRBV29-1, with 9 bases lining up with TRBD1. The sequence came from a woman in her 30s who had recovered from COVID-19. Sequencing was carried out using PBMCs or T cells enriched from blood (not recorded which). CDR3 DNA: TGCAGCGTGAACCCGGGACAGGGTGAAAAACTGTTTTTT. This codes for CSVNPGQGEKLFF.